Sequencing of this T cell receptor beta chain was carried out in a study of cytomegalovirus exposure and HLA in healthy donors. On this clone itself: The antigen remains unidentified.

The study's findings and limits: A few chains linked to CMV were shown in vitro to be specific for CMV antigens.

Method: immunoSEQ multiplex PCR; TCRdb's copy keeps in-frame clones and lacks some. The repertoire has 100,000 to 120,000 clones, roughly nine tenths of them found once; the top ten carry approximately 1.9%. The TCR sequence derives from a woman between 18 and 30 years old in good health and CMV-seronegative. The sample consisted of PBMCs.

CDR3 sequence: CASSFPGGETEAFF. The DNA of the CDR3 is TGTGCCAGCAGCTTTCCAGGGGGAGAAACTGAAGCTTTCTTT. V and J are TRBV16 and TRBJ1-1, with 7 bases lining up with TRBD1. This CDR3 contains 14 residues. The V segment lost 5 bases and the J segment 5 bases; nucleotides outside the gene matches: 8. Germline CDR1 KGHSY, CDR2 FQNENV.